This T cell receptor (beta chain) derives from a study of cytomegalovirus exposure and HLA in healthy donors. Study summary: An early data release held some 85 million unique TCRs from HLA-typed donors. Broader study findings: The authors enumerated around 150 TCR beta chains as linked to cytomegalovirus. Another analysis was done later, and it associated 16,951 TCR beta sequences with HLA alleles at 0.05 false discovery rate.

Looked up from germline, CDR1 is MNHEY and CDR2 is SMNVEV (reference sequence). Trimming left V 9 bases short and J 1 base short, with 13 bases between. The CDR3 is 13 amino acids. This clone was seen once. Antigen specificity is unknown. Vbeta (60) and Jbeta (13) primers were used in the PCR. Generated by immunoSEQ multiplex PCR, the TCRdb table keeps only in-frame clones and is missing some. The sample consists of 200,000 to 250,000 clones, over 75% of them appearing once. This receptor was taken from a girl aged 2-10 years in good health and CMV-seronegative. The chain combines TRBV27 with TRBJ2-7; a possible D gene is TRBD2 (5 bases). Sequencing used PBMCs. The CDR3 coding sequence is TGTGCCAGGATTCCGGGATTATCCTACGAGCAGTACTTC. Translated, it gives CARIPGLSYEQYF.